The 24 T cell receptor beta chains given below trace back to one sample, sequenced in a study of identical twins. TCRdb fed the 5' RACE reads into MiXCR, producing one record per CDR3 protein. The sample includes some 1,700,000 distinct CDR3 sequences, roughly a third of them seen just once. The sample was cord blood. All receptors derive from a newborn girl in good health.

This clonotype was picked up a small number of times. This chain connects TRBV3-1 to TRBJ2-7, with no clear D. Per germline, CDR1 LGHDT and CDR2 YNNKEL (reference sequence). The CDR3 sequence is 14 residues long. Trimming stripped 4 bases from V and 0 bases from J, with 10 bases between. The CDR3 sequence is CASSPRVYSYEQYF. The CDR3 DNA is TGTGCCAGCAGCCCCCGGGTCTACTCCTACGAGCAGTACTTC.

This clonotype was counted only a few times. The J gene is TRBJ2-7, the V gene TRBV4-2; 9 bases fit TRBD1. V lost 0 bases, J lost 3 bases, and 3 bases stayed unmatched. The CDR3 is 15 amino acids. Germline CDR1 is LGHNA and CDR2 is YNFKEQ. In DNA form, the CDR3 reads TGTGCCAGCAGCCAAGAGGGACAGGGACTCTACGAGCAGTACTTC. Translated, it gives CASSQEGQGLYEQYF.

The chain has TRBV12-3 or TRBV12-4 and TRBJ2-7; maybe TRBD1 (5 bases). Deletions cut 2 bases from V and 1 base from J, with 12 bases between. This CDR3 is built from 15 residues. As DNA, the CDR3 is TGTGCCAGCAGTTTACAGGGCAGGGAATCCTACGAGCAGTACTTC. Encoded protein: CASSLQGRESYEQYF.

This chain uses TRBV25-1 with TRBJ2-2; D is tentatively TRBD1 or TRBD2 (5 bases each). CDR1 is MGHDK, CDR2 SYGVNS, per germline. The CDR3 is made up of 17 amino acids. V was pared by 0 bases and J by 3 bases, with 14 bases between. The CDR3 region has the DNA TGTGCCAGCAGTGAATATGGGGGTACAGGTCACACCGGGGAGCTGTTTTTT. It translates to CASSEYGGTGHTGELFF.

This chain connects TRBV12-3 or TRBV12-4 to TRBJ2-3; possible D gene TRBD2, 5 bases. Trimming removed 7 bases at V and 0 bases at J, with 14 bases between. This CDR3 is built from 15 residues. The CDR3 DNA follows: TGTGCCAGCAACCCCTCAGCGGCTAGCACAGATACGCAGTATTTT. Translated: CASNPSAASTDTQYF.

The chain has TRBV28 and TRBJ1-1; D unclear. The CDR3 spans 14 residues. The germline CDR1 and CDR2 sequences are MDHEN and SYDVKM. Trimming took off 2 bases at V and 2 bases at J, with 9 bases between the two ends. CDR3 loop: CASSLREINTEAFF. The CDR3 DNA sequence: TGTGCCAGCAGTTTACGGGAGATAAACACTGAAGCTTTCTTT.

V usage is TRBV6-6 and J usage is TRBJ1-4, with D unclear. Trimming took off 4 bases at V and 8 bases at J, with 8 bases between the two ends. This CDR3 has 12 residues. Germline CDR1 MNHNY, CDR2 SVGAGI (reference sequence). In DNA, the CDR3 is TGTGCCAGCAGTTGGACCGACGAAAAACTGTTTTTT. Amino acids: CASSWTDEKLFF.

The chain carries TRBV20-1 and TRBJ2-3; TRBD2 aligns across 9 bases. The CDR3 length is 17 residues. Germline V gives CDR1 DFQATT, CDR2 SNEGSKA (reference sequence). The junction had 10 bases not matched to a gene; V was cut back by 0 bases and J by 3 bases. Here the CDR3 reads CSARDPLGSGGTDTQYF. CDR3 sequence (DNA): TGCAGTGCTAGAGATCCGTTAGGTAGCGGGGGAACAGATACGCAGTATTTT.

On this clonotype: Mismatch with germline at one junction end may stem from a read error. The rearrangement links TRBV27 to TRBJ2-1, with D perhaps TRBD1 (7 bases). The CDR3 is made up of 16 amino acids. Germline CDR1 reads MNHEY; CDR2 reads SMNVEV (reference sequence). CDR3 DNA sequence: TGTGCCAGCAGTCCGCTCCAGGGGGGTACCTACAATGAGCGGTTCTTC. Protein product: CASSPLQGGTYNERFF.

This clonotype has a count of ten or more. The V call is TRBV12-3 or TRBV12-4, the J call TRBJ2-1; 8 bases line up with TRBD2. CDR3 size: 15 residues. Trimming removed 6 bases from V and 2 bases from J; junction bases left unmatched: 6. CDR3 amino acids: CASSPGLGTYNEQFF. The DNA for the CDR3 is TGTGCCAGCAGCCCGGGACTAGGGACCTACAATGAGCAGTTCTTC.

V gene TRBV20-1 combines with J gene TRBJ2-1, with 12 nucleotides matching TRBD2. The ends lost 6 bases at V and 5 bases at J; junction bases unmatched: 8. The CDR3 is 15 residues long. In germline, CDR1 is DFQATT, CDR2 SNEGSKA (reference sequence). The DNA for the CDR3 is TGCAGTGCGCCAAGACTAGCGGGGGCCGACAATGAGCAGTTCTTC. Its protein is CSAPRLAGADNEQFF.

This chain uses TRBV7-9 with TRBJ2-7, with D uncertain. V was shortened by 0 bases and J by 1 base, with 10 bases between the two germline ends. The CDR3 is made up of 15 amino acids. CDR1 and CDR2 (germline): SEHNR, FQNEAQ (reference sequence). CDR3: CASSLALTVSYEQYF. The CDR3 DNA sequence: TGTGCCAGCAGCTTAGCACTTACAGTATCCTACGAGCAGTACTTC. The entire variable domain, with the rest obtained from reference TRBV7-9 and TRBJ2-7, is as follows: DTGVSQNPRHKITKRGQNVTFRCDPISEHNRLYWYRQTLGQGPEFLTYFQNEAQLEKSRLLSDRFSAERPKGSFSTLEIQRTEQGDSAMYLCASSLALTVSYEQYFGPGTRLTVT.

The gene calls are TRBV4-2 and TRBJ2-6, with D possibly matching TRBD2 (6 bases). The germline gives CDR1 LGHNA, CDR2 YNFKEQ. This CDR3 region has 17 residues. Deletions cut 1 base from V and 2 bases from J, with 12 bases between. CDR3 protein: CASSQGTLATGANVLTF. In nucleotides, the CDR3 is TGTGCCAGCAGCCAAGGGACACTAGCAACTGGGGCCAACGTCCTGACTTTC.

The chain uses TRBV20-1 and TRBJ2-5; 9 bases align to TRBD1. This CDR3 has 13 residues. Germline V gives CDR1 DFQATT, CDR2 SNEGSKA (reference sequence). J gave up 1 base and V 5 bases, and 2 bases lay outside the gene matches. The CDR3 nucleotides read TGCAGTGCTCAGGGACAGGGCCAAGAGACCCAGTACTTC. Protein sequence: CSAQGQGQETQYF.

This clonotype was observed a few times. V and J are TRBV30 and TRBJ2-5, with 10 bases lining up with TRBD2. Germline loops: CDR1 GTSNPN, CDR2 SVGIG (reference sequence). Trimming cost V 0 bases and J 11 bases; bases outside gene matches: 12. The CDR3 covers 15 residues. The CDR3 protein is CAWSVMASGGPGQYF. CDR3 DNA: TGTGCCTGGAGTGTTATGGCTAGCGGGGGTCCTGGGCAGTACTTC.

The chain carries TRBV4-2 and TRBJ2-4; TRBD2 matches 8 bases. Germline CDR1 and CDR2: LGHNA and YNFKEQ. V was clipped by 1 base and J by 0 bases; unmatched bases: 11. The CDR3 covers 19 residues. The CDR3 sequence: CASSQGPKAGARAKNIQYF. The CDR3 DNA is TGTGCCAGCAGCCAAGGGCCGAAAGCGGGGGCCCGAGCCAAAAACATTCAGTACTTC.

This clonotype has just a few counts. CDR3 protein: CASSDVLARELYNEQFF. The CDR3 nucleotides are TGTGCCAGCAGCGACGTACTAGCCCGGGAGCTATACAATGAGCAGTTCTTC. This chain connects TRBV7-9 to TRBJ2-1, with a weak D call TRBD2 (6 bases). The V end lost 5 bases, the J end lost 4 bases, and 21 bases lay between the germline ends. The germline V gene encodes CDR1 SEHNR and CDR2 FQNEAQ (reference sequence). The CDR3 is 17 amino acids. Full variable domain (remainder filled in from reference TRBV7-9 and TRBJ2-1): DTGVSQNPRHKITKRGQNVTFRCDPISEHNRLYWYRQTLGQGPEFLTYFQNEAQLEKSRLLSDRFSAERPKGSFSTLEIQRTEQGDSAMYLCASSDVLARELYNEQFFGPGTRLTVL.

This clonotype has a single count. The genes are TRBV12-3 or TRBV12-4 and TRBJ1-1; 10 bases align to TRBD1. This CDR3 spans 14 amino acids. The V gene end was trimmed by 10 bases and the J gene end by 3 bases; junction bases not matched to a gene: 8. CDR3 bases: TGTGCCAACAGGGGAGGGACAGGGGACACTGAAGCTTTCTTT. Protein product: CANRGGTGDTEAFF.

This clonotype has a count of ten or more. The chain employs TRBV7-2 and TRBJ2-1; possible D gene TRBD2, 5 bases. The V end was cut by 0 bases, the J end by 2 bases, with 8 bases between. The CDR3 is made up of 15 amino acids. Looked up from germline, CDR1 is SGHTA and CDR2 is FQGNSA. In nucleotides, the CDR3 is TGTGCCAGCAGCTTAGCGGTGGGAGCCTACAATGAGCAGTTCTTC. It encodes CASSLAVGAYNEQFF.

This clonotype came up a few times. The chain carries TRBV20-1 and TRBJ1-2, with a possible D match to TRBD1 (5 bases). CDR1 is DFQATT, CDR2 SNEGSKA, per germline (reference sequence). The germline V and J ends were trimmed by 0 bases and 0 bases, with 14 bases remaining between them. The CDR3 covers 16 residues. CDR3 nucleotide sequence: TGCAGTGCTAGAGATAGAATGGGGCGGACTAACTATGGCTACACCTTC. It translates to CSARDRMGRTNYGYTF.

This clonotype was picked up one time. Just one base apart from a much larger clone, this may be a read error. This chain connects TRBV2 to TRBJ2-1, with a tentative D call TRBD2 (6 bases). The length of the CDR3 is 14 residues. The germline V gene has CDR1 SNHLY and CDR2 FYNNEI. V was trimmed by 5 bases and J by 12 bases, leaving 20 bases between them. The CDR3 region is CASSRLEGLDGQFF. The CDR3 DNA follows: TGTGCCAGCAGTCGACTAGAAGGGTTAGATGGGCAGTTCTTC.

V and J are TRBV20-1 and TRBJ2-1; TRBD2 matches at 10 bases. The germline V gene has CDR1 DFQATT and CDR2 SNEGSKA (reference sequence). The CDR3 loop spans 16 amino acids. The CDR3: CSTSPFLAGGNNEQFF. As DNA, the CDR3 is TGCAGCACGTCGCCTTTTTTAGCGGGAGGAAACAATGAGCAGTTCTTC.

The chain employs TRBV20-1 and TRBJ2-1; 13 bases are shared with TRBD2. The CDR3 loop spans 16 amino acids. After removal of 5 bases from V and 4 bases from J, the junction contained 8 bases not matched to a gene. Germline loops: CDR1 DFQATT, CDR2 SNEGSKA (reference sequence). DNA for the CDR3: TGCAGTGCTCGCCGGACTAGCGGGAGCCGGTACAATGAGCAGTTCTTC. Its translation is CSARRTSGSRYNEQFF.

V and J are TRBV3-1 and TRBJ2-7; TRBD2 matches 11 bases. TRBJ2-5 explains the end of the DNA better; the J call may be wrong. Germline V CDR1 and CDR2: LGHDT, YNNKEL (reference sequence). CDR3 size: 15 residues. The CDR3 loop is CASSQVTSGEETQYF. CDR3 sequence (DNA): TGTGCCAGCAGCCAAGTGACTAGCGGGGAGGAGACCCAGTACTTC.